The 16 T cell receptor beta chains reported below all come from one sample, sequenced in a study of blood T cell repertoires in COVID-19. Libraries were prepared by immunoSEQ multiplex PCR; TCRdb keeps only in-frame clonotypes and omits some of them. The sample holds about 85,000 clones, roughly 89% seen once. The sample taken for sequencing was peripheral blood. These receptors came from a woman aged 80 or over with active or convalescent COVID-19.

This rearrangement joins TRBV9 to TRBJ1-1; D remains ambiguous. V gave up 0 bases and J gave up 2 bases, with 8 bases separating them. The germline V gene encodes CDR1 SGDLS and CDR2 YYNGEE. The CDR3 consists of 14 residues. CDR3 sequence: CASSVESVNTEAFF. CDR3 DNA sequence: TGTGCCAGCAGCGTAGAGTCGGTTAACACTGAAGCTTTCTTT.

CDR3 amino acids: CASLGLAGEHEQFF. CDR3 nucleotide sequence: TGTGCCAGCCTGGGACTAGCGGGAGAACATGAGCAGTTCTTC. V gene TRBV6-5 combines with J gene TRBJ2-1, with 14 nucleotides matching TRBD2. The CDR3 sequence is 14 residues long. Trimming took 8 bases from V and 8 from J; bases not matched to a gene: 5. Germline loops: CDR1 MNHEY, CDR2 SVGAGI.

The chain combines TRBV12-3 or TRBV12-4 with TRBJ1-5, with D hard to call. Trimming pared 3 bases from V and 9 bases from J, leaving 6 bases between. This CDR3 comprises 11 residues. The CDR3 DNA is TGTGCCAGCAGTTTGAGTGGGCCCCAGCATTTT. It encodes CASSLSGPQHF.

The genes are TRBV18 and TRBJ2-1; tentative D call: TRBD1 (5 bases). Germline CDR1 is KGHSH and CDR2 is LQKENI. This CDR3 is 15 amino acids long. V was trimmed by 2 bases and J by 8 bases, leaving 16 bases between them. The CDR3 bases are TGTGCCAGCTCACCAACCAGGGATGCAAGCGATGAGCAGTTCTTC. Translation gives CASSPTRDASDEQFF.

The chain links TRBV19 to TRBJ1-2; possibly TRBD1 for D (5 bases). V lost 4 bases, J lost 1 base, and 10 bases lay in between. This CDR3 is built from 14 residues. Germline V CDR1 and CDR2: LNHDA, SQIVND (reference sequence). The CDR3 is CASSTTDFNYGYTF. The CDR3 coding sequence is TGTGCCAGTAGTACGACAGATTTTAACTATGGCTACACCTTC.

The chain links TRBV24-1 to TRBJ2-1; TRBD2 matches at 7 bases. The CDR3 length is 13 residues. The germline CDR1 and CDR2 sequences are KGHDR and SFDVKD. Trimming at V came to 5 bases and at J to 10 bases, leaving 7 bases not matched to a gene. The DNA of the CDR3 is TGTGCCACCAGTGGGGCTAGCGGCCCGGAGCAGTTCTTC. It codes for CATSGASGPEQFF.

The genes are TRBV6-5 and TRBJ1-1, with no clear D. The V gene lost 3 bases and the J gene lost 4 bases, with 12 bases spanning the gap. This CDR3 has 14 amino acids. The germline V gene has CDR1 MNHEY and CDR2 SVGAGI. The CDR3 loop reads CASSYLEGGTEAFF. CDR3 in DNA: TGTGCCAGCAGTTATTTAGAGGGAGGCACTGAAGCTTTCTTT.

The chain combines TRBV30 with TRBJ1-2; D perhaps matches TRBD1 (6 bases). Germline V gene sequence: CDR1 GTSNPN, CDR2 SVGIG (reference sequence). The CDR3 is 14 amino acids. V was clipped by 8 bases and J by 1 base, with 17 bases between them. The CDR3 DNA follows: TGTGCCGGAGGAGGTGGACAGATTAACTATGGCTACACCTTC. It yields the protein CAGGGGQINYGYTF.

The gene calls are TRBV5-4 and TRBJ2-7; tentative D call: TRBD1 (6 bases). Trimming pared 0 bases from V and 7 bases from J, leaving 11 bases between. Germline V gene sequence: CDR1 SGHNT, CDR2 YYREEE (reference sequence). The CDR3 sequence is 13 residues long. CDR3 sequence: CASSLGTGREQYF. In nucleotides, the CDR3 is TGTGCCAGCAGCTTGGGTACAGGGCGGGAGCAGTACTTC.

The gene calls are TRBV18 and TRBJ2-7; perhaps TRBD1 as D (6 bases). The CDR3 runs 17 residues. V was trimmed by 4 bases and J by 1 base, leaving 20 bases between them. In germline, CDR1 is KGHSH, CDR2 LQKENI. The CDR3 nucleotides are TGTGCCAGCTCACAAAATCTTAGGGACACGAGTTCCTACGAGCAGTACTTC. Its translation: CASSQNLRDTSSYEQYF.

The rearrangement joins TRBV28 to TRBJ1-2, with 7 bases matching TRBD1. Germline V gene data show CDR1 as MDHEN and CDR2 as SYDVKM. The V gene end was trimmed by 4 bases and the J gene end by 2 bases; junction bases not matched to a gene: 10. The CDR3 contains 16 residues. The CDR3 region has the DNA TGTGCCAGCAGTTCTCCGTCGGGACAGCCCAACTATGGCTACACCTTC. Translating it yields CASSSPSGQPNYGYTF.

A few counts support this clone. Other DNA sequences in the sample encode the same CDR3. The J gene is TRBJ1-6, the V gene TRBV9; 9 bases fit TRBD1. J lost 7 bases, V lost 3 bases, and 5 bases had no gene match. Germline CDR1 SGDLS, CDR2 YYNGEE. This CDR3 has 15 residues. The CDR3 bases are TGTGCCAGCAGCGCGGGACAGGGAGGCAATTCACCCCTCCACTTT. Its translation: CASSAGQGGNSPLHF.

The genes are TRBV6-5 and TRBJ2-7; 9 nucleotides line up with TRBD1. This CDR3 is 14 amino acids long. J was trimmed by 5 bases and V by 5 bases; bases with no gene match: 7. Per germline, CDR1 MNHEY and CDR2 SVGAGI. The CDR3 DNA reads TGTGCCAGCAGTCAATGGGACAGGGTGGACGAGCAGTACTTC. Encoded protein: CASSQWDRVDEQYF.

The chain combines TRBV27 with TRBJ1-5; 8 bases align to TRBD1. V was pared by 4 bases and J by 10 bases, with 18 bases of the junction left unmatched. The CDR3 sequence is 17 residues long. Germline V gene data show CDR1 as MNHEY and CDR2 as SMNVEV (reference sequence). CDR3 sequence reads: CASSSFRDRTSISPQHF. The CDR3 DNA sequence: TGTGCCAGCAGTTCATTCCGGGACAGGACGTCAATCAGCCCCCAGCATTTT.

The chain joins TRBV19 to TRBJ2-2; TRBD1 agrees at 10 bases. This CDR3 has 15 residues. J was trimmed by 1 base and V by 8 bases; bases with no gene match: 4. Germline V gene data show CDR1 as LNHDA and CDR2 as SQIVND (reference sequence). In nucleotides, the CDR3 is TGTGCCAGTCGCGACAGGGGGCAGAACACCGGGGAGCTGTTTTTT. This translates into CASRDRGQNTGELFF.

This sequence joins TRBV7-2 and TRBJ2-6; maybe TRBD1 (6 bases). This CDR3 comprises 17 residues. V was trimmed by 2 bases and J by 2 bases, leaving 13 bases between them. Germline CDR1 reads SGHTA; CDR2 reads FQGNSA. The CDR3 sequence: CASSLNYRVAGANVLTF. The CDR3 DNA sequence: TGTGCCAGCAGCTTAAACTACAGGGTTGCTGGGGCCAACGTCCTGACTTTC.